The 26 T cell receptor beta chains below all came from one sample that was sequenced in a study of CD8+ T cells in alopecia areata. Reverse transcribed after extraction, RNA yielded cDNA as the sequencing template. Using immunoSEQ multiplex PCR, the repertoire was profiled, and TCRdb retains in-frame clones only, with some absent. The top ten hold around 13% of the sample, which has roughly 170,000 clones, roughly 50% seen once. Treatment indicated: oral pan-JAK inhibitor, 5-10 mg twice daily. The sample consisted of CD8+ T cells sorted from blood, taken at week 24, from a patient treated with tofacitinib. The receptors stem from a human donor with alopecia areata.

A single count supports this clone. The chain is built from TRBV27 and TRBJ2-7; D perhaps matches TRBD2 (5 bases). The CDR3 has 13 amino acids. V lost 7 bases and J lost 0, with 10 bases in between. Germline V gene data show CDR1 as MNHEY and CDR2 as SMNVEV (reference sequence). The CDR3 coding sequence is TGTGCCAGCACCGGGGTTGGCTCCTACGAGCAGTACTTC. It is translated as CASTGVGSYEQYF.

V and J are TRBV6-5 and TRBJ2-7; D gene unclear. CDR3 length: 16 residues. Germline assignment: CDR1 MNHEY and CDR2 SVGAGI. Trimming removed 0 bases at V and 0 bases at J, with 12 bases between. As DNA, the CDR3 is TGTGCCAGCAGTTACTCGATCGCGAGGAGCTCCTACGAGCAGTACTTC. This translates into CASSYSIARSSYEQYF.

This clone was seen a few times. The chain links TRBV19 to TRBJ2-7; perhaps TRBD1 as D (6 bases). Looked up from germline, CDR1 is LNHDA and CDR2 is SQIVND (reference sequence). V lost 7 bases to trimming and J lost 4 bases, with 8 bases between them. The CDR3 has 11 residues. The CDR3 sequence is CASTGEYEQYF. CDR3 DNA sequence: TGTGCCAGTACAGGGGAATACGAGCAGTACTTC.

This clone was picked up one time. The chain has TRBV7-6 and TRBJ2-1, with D tentatively TRBD2 (5 bases). CDR1 and CDR2 from the germline V gene are SGHVS and FNYEAQ. V shed 3 bases and J shed 10 bases, with 16 bases lying between them. The CDR3 has 14 residues. Here the CDR3 DNA reads TGTGCCAGCAGCTTCGACCACCCAGCGGACGAGCAGTTCTTC. Protein product: CASSFDHPADEQFF.

The chain carries TRBV6-6 and TRBJ2-4; TRBD1 is a possible D gene (5 bases). Looked up from germline, CDR1 is MNHNY and CDR2 is SVGAGI (reference sequence). The CDR3 covers 12 residues. V was pared by 2 bases and J by 14 bases, with 13 bases between. The CDR3, as DNA: TGTGCCAGCAGTTACGGGCAGGGTGAGGAGTACTTC. It codes for CASSYGQGEEYF.

The chain combines TRBV30 with TRBJ1-2, with D maybe TRBD1 (6 bases). Deletions cut 5 bases from V and 1 base from J, with 20 bases between. This CDR3 comprises 16 residues. In germline, CDR1 is GTSNPN, CDR2 SVGIG (reference sequence). This CDR3 is CAWGGLGEDYNYGYTF. As DNA, the CDR3 is TGTGCCTGGGGGGGGCTGGGAGAAGACTATAACTATGGCTACACCTTC.

This chain links TRBV29-1 with TRBJ2-1, with a tentative D call TRBD2 (5 bases). The CDR3 covers 12 residues. From germline, CDR1 is SQVTM and CDR2 ANQGSEA. Trimming pared 8 bases from V and 9 bases from J, leaving 17 bases between. In DNA, the CDR3 is TGCAGCTCCCGGAGGACCTCAGGTGAGCAGTTCTTC. This translates into CSSRRTSGEQFF.

The V call is TRBV30, the J call TRBJ2-1; 9 bases fit TRBD2. This CDR3 has 13 amino acids. V gave up 4 bases and J gave up 9 bases; unmatched junction bases: 7. CDR1 is GTSNPN and CDR2 is SVGIG in the germline V gene (reference sequence). The CDR3 nucleotides are TGTGCCTGGAATAGCGGGGGCCTCAGTGAGCAGTTCTTC. Amino acid sequence: CAWNSGGLSEQFF.

The sample holds one count of this clone. Other nucleotide sequences in the sample specify the same CDR3. The chain employs TRBV7-9 and TRBJ2-1; no reliable D call. The CDR3 contains 12 residues. The germline V gene encodes CDR1 SEHNR and CDR2 FQNEAQ (reference sequence). Trimming took 5 bases from V and 3 from J, leaving 5 bases between them. This chain's CDR3 is CASSPNYNEQFF. The DNA for the CDR3 is TGTGCCAGCAGCCCCAACTACAATGAGCAGTTCTTC.

This chain joins TRBV2 and TRBJ2-1; 12 nucleotides agree with TRBD2. The germline V gene has CDR1 SNHLY and CDR2 FYNNEI. V was pared by 7 bases and J by 6 bases, with 4 bases of the junction left unmatched. This CDR3 contains 14 residues. The CDR3 loop reads CASKLAGGSNEQFF. CDR3 nucleotide sequence: TGTGCCAGCAAACTAGCGGGGGGATCCAATGAGCAGTTCTTC.

The rearrangement links TRBV25-1 to TRBJ1-1; TRBD1 is a possible D gene (6 bases). Germline CDR1 is MGHDK and CDR2 is SYGVNS. This CDR3 contains 15 residues. V lost 1 base to trimming and J lost 4 bases, with 13 bases between them. The CDR3 region has the DNA TGTGCCAGCAGTGAATGGGAGGGGGGACGCACTGAAGCTTTCTTT. Protein product: CASSEWEGGRTEAFF.

This rearrangement joins TRBV15 to TRBJ1-5; D is possibly TRBD1 (6 bases). Looked up from germline, CDR1 is LNHNV and CDR2 is YYDKDF (reference sequence). V was shortened by 5 bases and J by 0 bases, with 17 bases between the two germline ends. The CDR3 has 17 amino acids. The DNA for the CDR3 is TGTGCCACCAGCGCGGCAAGGGGGTTTCATAGCAATCAGCCCCAGCATTTT. It encodes CATSAARGFHSNQPQHF.

The V gene is TRBV10-1, the J gene TRBJ2-1, with 11 positions matching TRBD2. The trim removed 5 bases at V and 5 bases at J, leaving 2 bases unmatched. The V gene's germline CDR1 is WNHNN and CDR2 SYGVQD (reference sequence). This CDR3 contains 14 residues. The CDR3 DNA sequence: TGCGCCAGCAGTCTAGCGGGGGGCCACAATGAGCAGTTCTTC. This encodes CASSLAGGHNEQFF.

The chain joins TRBV30 to TRBJ2-1; no clear D. This CDR3 is 11 amino acids long. V shed 3 bases and J shed 12 bases, with 12 bases lying between them. CDR1 is GTSNPN and CDR2 is SVGIG in the germline V gene (reference sequence). Here the CDR3 DNA reads TGTGCCTGGAGATCCGGGCTTGGGCAGTTCTTC. Translation gives CAWRSGLGQFF.

V is TRBV19 and J is TRBJ2-7, with D maybe TRBD2 (5 bases). V was trimmed by 5 bases and J by 5 bases, leaving 19 bases between them. Germline V gene data show CDR1 as LNHDA and CDR2 as SQIVND (reference sequence). This CDR3 is 15 amino acids long. The CDR3 loop is CASSPIPPGSHEQYF. DNA of the CDR3: TGTGCCAGTAGTCCCATCCCCCCTGGGAGCCACGAGCAGTACTTC.

The V and J genes are TRBV29-1 and TRBJ1-1; no definite D call. Germline V gives CDR1 SQVTM, CDR2 ANQGSEA. The V and J ends lost 3 bases and 0 bases respectively, with 14 bases between them. The CDR3 is made up of 15 amino acids. CDR3 region: CSVEGSRPLNTEAFF. DNA of the CDR3: TGCAGCGTTGAGGGGAGCCGGCCTCTGAACACTGAAGCTTTCTTT.

The V call is TRBV15, the J call TRBJ1-1; 8 bases fit TRBD1. The V gene end was trimmed by 0 bases and the J gene end by 4 bases; junction bases not matched to a gene: 4. The germline V gene has CDR1 LNHNV and CDR2 YYDKDF (reference sequence). The CDR3 is 15 amino acids. CDR3 region: CATSRDRGLGTEAFF. CDR3 DNA: TGTGCCACCAGCAGAGACAGGGGGCTGGGCACTGAAGCTTTCTTT.

DNA of the CDR3: TGTGCCAGCAGTGTCACCTCCTACAATGAGCAGTTCTTC. Its translation: CASSVTSYNEQFF. This chain links TRBV2 with TRBJ2-1; D remains ambiguous. This CDR3 spans 13 amino acids. V dropped 4 bases and J dropped 0 bases, with 4 bases sitting between them. Germline loops: CDR1 SNHLY, CDR2 FYNNEI.

This rearrangement joins TRBV14 to TRBJ1-4; 7 nucleotides line up with TRBD1. The junction had 10 bases not matched to a gene; V was cut back by 4 bases and J by 14 bases. The CDR3 sequence is 13 residues long. Germline V gene data show CDR1 as SGHDN and CDR2 as FVKESK. The CDR3 bases are TGTGCCAGCAGCCCCCTCCCGGACAGGTGGCTGTTTTTT. Translating gives CASSPLPDRWLFF.

The gene calls are TRBV20-1 and TRBJ2-7; D is uncertain. CDR3 length: 8 residues. Trimming took off 7 bases at V and 6 bases at J, with 4 bases between the two ends. Germline CDR1 is DFQATT and CDR2 is SNEGSKA (reference sequence). CDR3 nucleotides: TGCAGTGTTGGCGAGCAGTACTTC. Protein: CSVGEQYF.

This clone was picked up a small number of times. J is TRBJ2-7 and V is TRBV9; a possible D gene is TRBD1 (7 bases). CDR1 and CDR2 from the germline V gene are SGDLS and YYNGEE. Between the trimmed V and J ends, which lost 3 bases and 3 bases, there was a span of 16 bases. The CDR3 runs to 15 residues. CDR3 region: CASSAGDSYFYEQYF. The CDR3, as DNA: TGTGCCAGCAGCGCGGGGGACAGCTACTTCTACGAGCAGTACTTC.

The chain recombines TRBV4-1 with TRBJ1-3; D is unclear. The germline V and J ends were trimmed by 0 bases and 2 bases, with 14 bases remaining between them. Per the germline V gene, CDR1 is MGHRA and CDR2 is YSYEKL. The CDR3 is 17 residues long. This CDR3 reads CASSQDRGRWTGNTIYF. DNA for the CDR3: TGCGCCAGCAGCCAAGATCGAGGCAGGTGGACTGGAAACACCATATATTTT.

The chain links TRBV10-2 to TRBJ1-1; D gene unclear. This CDR3 spans 13 amino acids. Germline CDR1 is WSHSY and CDR2 is SAAADI. Trimming cost V 4 bases and J 6 bases, with 12 bases left between them. The CDR3 reads CASSVVGGSEAFF. Written as DNA, the CDR3 is TGCGCCAGCAGTGTTGTAGGTGGTTCTGAAGCTTTCTTT.

The chain carries TRBV29-1 and TRBJ1-1, with 7 bases aligning to TRBD1. V dropped 6 bases and J dropped 1; count of bases not matched to a gene: 8. In germline, CDR1 is SQVTM, CDR2 ANQGSEA. CDR3 length equals 14 residues. The CDR3 loop reads CSVHGTEKNTEAFF. The DNA for the CDR3 is TGCAGCGTCCATGGGACAGAAAAGAACACTGAAGCTTTCTTT.

The V call is TRBV9, the J call TRBJ2-7, with 12 positions matching TRBD2. This CDR3 comprises 16 residues. Germline V gene sequence: CDR1 SGDLS, CDR2 YYNGEE. Trimming at V came to 4 bases and at J to 3 bases, leaving 8 bases not matched to a gene. CDR3 amino acids: CASSPTPTSGGYEQYF. The CDR3, as DNA: TGTGCCAGCAGCCCAACCCCGACTAGCGGGGGCTACGAGCAGTACTTC.

The chain is built from TRBV29-1 and TRBJ2-7, with 7 positions matching TRBD2. Germline CDR1 is SQVTM and CDR2 is ANQGSEA. Trimming took 0 bases from V and 3 from J; bases not matched to a gene: 5. CDR3 length: 14 amino acids. The CDR3 loop reads CSVEEGRGSYEQYF. Here the CDR3 DNA reads TGCAGCGTTGAAGAAGGGAGGGGCAGCTACGAGCAGTACTTC.